This TCR beta chain was profiled in a study of T cell responses to AZD1222 COVID-19 vaccine. Overall study results and limits: Variant regions that are unmutated are reportedly the target of nearly half of spike-specific TCRs. Sampled repertoires all dated from after the peak T cell response. A mostly white British donor set with more females was recruited, and clonal diversity was possibly underestimated.

Produced via immunoSEQ multiplex PCR; TCRdb's table is partial and in-frame only. The top ten hold about 4.9% of the sample, which has about 140,000 clones, 88% seen once. Comments on this clone: Its cognate antigen is unknown.

The sample here was peripheral blood, taken 28 days after the second dose of the MenACWY control vaccine. The TCR originated in an adult who received the MenACWY meningococcal vaccine as a control.

This chain's CDR3 is CASSSGLGRYNEQFF. CDR3 DNA sequence: TGTGCCAGCAGCTCGGGACTAGGCCGCTACAATGAGCAGTTCTTC. The chain links TRBV7-9 to TRBJ2-1; 8 nucleotides agree with TRBD2. With V trimmed by 4 bases and J by 3 bases, 5 bases remained unmatched. Germline values: CDR1 SEHNR, CDR2 FQNEAQ (reference sequence). This CDR3 comprises 15 residues.